The rows below give T cell receptor beta chains drawn from one sample of a study of T-cell memory formation after mild COVID-19. TCRdb analysed the 5' RACE reads with MiXCR anew, one entry per CDR3 protein. The sample lists approximately 250,000 distinct CDR3 sequences; around 15% were seen once. The sample comprised PBMCs or a T cell subset sorted from them (not recorded which). The receptor source for this set is a man aged 18-30 years who had mild COVID-19 (a few samples of this study predate the infection). Cell type and time point are not known. The CDR3 runs from the conserved cysteine through the conserved F or W. Fields, in order: J gene, V gene, D gene, clone size, CDR3 protein, CDR3 DNA. D genes are given only for firm matches. Expanded clones get a size class; other rows say once, few or many, or leave the size out.

J: TRBJ1-1
V: TRBV28
D: NA
size: few
CDR3: CASSRDGGTEAFF
DNA: TGTGCCAGCAGCCGGGACGGTGGCACTGAAGCTTTCTTT

J: TRBJ1-1
V: TRBV12-3/TRBV12-4
D: NA
size: NA
CDR3: CASTSEGRTEAFF
DNA: TGTGCCAGCACCTCGGAGGGTCGGACTGAAGCTTTCTTT

J: TRBJ2-3
V: TRBV4-1
D: TRBD2
size: few
CDR3: CASSLAGGWDTQYF
DNA: TGCGCCAGCAGTCTAGCGGGGGGGTGGGATACGCAGTATTTT

J: TRBJ1-1
V: TRBV28
D: NA
size: NA
CDR3: CASSKNTGRKAEAFF
DNA: TGTGCCAGCAGTAAAAACACAGGGAGAAAGGCTGAAGCTTTCTTT

J: TRBJ2-5
V: TRBV5-1
D: TRBD1
size: NA
CDR3: CASSIRTGGETQYF
DNA: TGCGCCAGCAGCATAAGGACAGGGGGAGAGACCCAGTACTTC

J: TRBJ1-1
V: TRBV4-3
D: NA
size: NA
CDR3: CASSQTGRGGNTEAFF
DNA: TGCGCCAGCAGCCAAACGGGCCGGGGCGGGAACACTGAAGCTTTCTTT

J: TRBJ2-7
V: TRBV12-3/TRBV12-4
D: TRBD2
size: many
CDR3: CASSLRTSAYEQYF
DNA: TGTGCCAGCAGTCTACGGACTAGCGCCTACGAGCAGTACTTC

J: TRBJ1-1
V: TRBV5-1
D: NA
size: NA
CDR3: CASSSAGPPGDTEAFF
DNA: TGCGCCAGCAGCAGCGCGGGACCCCCAGGGGACACTGAAGCTTTCTTT

J: TRBJ1-2
V: TRBV5-1
D: NA
size: NA
CDR3: CASSLAPEEMGYTF
DNA: TGCGCCAGCAGCTTGGCCCCGGAGGAAATGGGCTACACCTTC

J: TRBJ1-1
V: TRBV28
D: TRBD1
size: few
CDR3: CASSSSTGWAMNTEAFF
DNA: TGTGCCAGCAGTTCCTCGACAGGGTGGGCCATGAACACTGAAGCTTTCTTT

J: TRBJ2-1
V: TRBV7-9
D: NA
size: NA
CDR3: CASSLVRAGPRGNEQFF
DNA: TGTGCCAGCAGCTTAGTGAGGGCAGGGCCTAGGGGAAATGAGCAGTTCTTC

J: TRBJ2-3
V: TRBV4-2
D: TRBD1
size: NA
CDR3: CASSYQTGGTDTQYF
DNA: TGTGCCAGCAGCTACCAGACAGGGGGCACAGATACGCAGTATTTT

J: TRBJ1-6
V: TRBV6-5
D: NA
size: NA
CDR3: CASSYSINGGANSPLHF
DNA: TGTGCCAGCAGTTACTCGATTAATGGAGGAGCCAATTCACCCCTCCACTTT

J: TRBJ1-1
V: TRBV25-1
D: NA
size: NA
CDR3: CASSDPAGGRGEAFF
DNA: TGTGCCAGCAGTGACCCCGCGGGGGGACGGGGTGAAGCTTTCTTT

J: TRBJ1-1
V: TRBV9
D: NA
size: many
CDR3: CASSVEGAEAFF
DNA: TGTGCCAGCAGCGTAGAGGGGGCTGAAGCTTTCTTT

J: TRBJ2-5
V: TRBV28
D: NA
size: NA
CDR3: CASTLGLPRETQYF
DNA: TGTGCCAGCACCCTAGGCCTTCCCCGGGAGACCCAGTACTTC

J: TRBJ2-1
V: TRBV28
D: TRBD2
size: few
CDR3: CASSPAGGPIEQFF
DNA: TGTGCCAGCAGTCCAGCGGGGGGGCCGATCGAGCAGTTCTTC

J: TRBJ2-2
V: TRBV10-1
D: NA
size: NA
CDR3: CASSDRRSRGELFF
DNA: TGCGCCAGCAGTGACCGAAGATCACGCGGGGAGCTGTTTTTT

J: TRBJ1-2
V: TRBV12-3/TRBV12-4
D: NA
size: NA
CDR3: CASSEDGYYGYTF
DNA: TGTGCCAGCAGTGAGGACGGCTACTATGGCTACACCTTC

J: TRBJ1-2
V: TRBV4-3
D: NA
size: many
CDR3: CASSLGGGSHYGYTF
DNA: TGCGCCAGCAGCCTCGGGGGGGGAAGCCACTATGGCTACACCTTC

J: TRBJ1-1
V: TRBV27
D: NA
size: NA
CDR3: CASSLTVWGVGTEAFF
DNA: TGTGCCAGCAGTTTAACCGTGTGGGGGGTAGGGACTGAAGCTTTCTTT

J: TRBJ2-5
V: TRBV7-9
D: NA
size: NA
CDR3: CASSFLARAGETQYF
DNA: TGTGCCAGCAGCTTCCTGGCCAGGGCCGGCGAGACCCAGTACTTC

J: TRBJ2-3
V: TRBV15
D: TRBD1
size: few
CDR3: CATSRPQDRGLPTDTQYF
DNA: TGTGCCACCAGCAGACCCCAGGACAGGGGCTTACCCACAGATACGCAGTATTTT

J: TRBJ2-3
V: TRBV9
D: TRBD2
size: few
CDR3: CASKPASGADTQYF
DNA: TGTGCCAGCAAGCCGGCTAGCGGGGCAGATACGCAGTATTTT

J: TRBJ1-1
V: TRBV12-3/TRBV12-4
D: TRBD1
size: NA
CDR3: CASRPSGQGAANTEAFF
DNA: TGTGCCAGCAGACCCTCGGGACAGGGGGCAGCGAACACTGAAGCTTTCTTT

J: TRBJ2-5
V: TRBV6-2/TRBV6-3
D: NA
size: NA
CDR3: CASSYQGPGPGQETQYF
DNA: TGTGCCAGCAGTTACCAGGGACCGGGGCCGGGCCAAGAGACCCAGTACTTC

J: TRBJ1-2
V: TRBV4-2
D: NA
size: NA
CDR3: CASSQLGQAPYGYTF
DNA: TGTGCCAGCAGCCAACTCGGTCAGGCGCCCTATGGCTACACCTTC

J: TRBJ2-7
V: TRBV27
D: NA
size: NA
CDR3: CASSFKQGLSYEQYF
DNA: TGTGCCAGCAGTTTTAAGCAGGGGCTCTCCTACGAGCAGTACTTC

J: TRBJ1-2
V: TRBV28
D: TRBD1
size: few
CDR3: CASSRQGGYGYTF
DNA: TGTGCCAGCAGCAGACAGGGAGGCTATGGCTACACCTTC

J: TRBJ1-1
V: TRBV7-2
D: NA
size: few
CDR3: CASSLGGSQGNTEAFF
DNA: TGTGCCAGCAGCTTAGGAGGGTCACAGGGGAACACTGAAGCTTTCTTT

J: TRBJ2-1
V: TRBV7-2
D: TRBD2
size: many
CDR3: CASSFSGGPYNEQFF
DNA: TGTGCCAGCAGCTTTAGCGGGGGACCATACAATGAGCAGTTCTTC

J: TRBJ2-7
V: TRBV9
D: NA
size: few
CDR3: CASSGRLDEQYF
DNA: TGTGCCAGCAGCGGTCGTTTGGACGAGCAGTACTTC

J: TRBJ1-2
V: TRBV6-5
D: NA
size: NA
CDR3: CASSYDKYPSYGYTF
DNA: TGTGCCAGCAGTTACGACAAGTACCCTAGCTATGGCTACACCTTC

J: TRBJ2-7
V: TRBV7-9
D: NA
size: NA
CDR3: CASSLVASSYEQYF
DNA: TGTGCCAGCAGCTTAGTAGCTAGCTCCTACGAGCAGTACTTC

J: TRBJ1-1
V: TRBV5-1
D: NA
size: NA
CDR3: CASSFTGRLNTEAFF
DNA: TGCGCCAGCAGCTTTACGGGTCGGTTGAACACTGAAGCTTTCTTT

J: TRBJ2-5
V: TRBV10-2
D: TRBD1
size: NA
CDR3: CASSFGTGGETQYF
DNA: TGCGCCAGCAGTTTCGGGACAGGTGGAGAGACCCAGTACTTC

J: TRBJ1-4
V: TRBV5-1
D: TRBD1
size: NA
CDR3: CASKETGNEKLFF
DNA: TGCGCCAGCAAAGAGACAGGGAATGAAAAACTGTTTTTT

J: TRBJ1-4
V: TRBV12-3/TRBV12-4
D: TRBD1
size: NA
CDR3: CASTISLQGAEKLFF
DNA: TGTGCCAGCACAATATCCTTGCAGGGGGCTGAAAAACTGTTTTTT

J: TRBJ2-3
V: TRBV6-5
D: TRBD1
size: once
CDR3: CASSPLDRGADTQYF
DNA: TGTGCCAGCAGTCCCTTGGACAGGGGTGCAGATACGCAGTATTTT

J: TRBJ2-2
V: TRBV29-1
D: NA
size: many
CDR3: CSVVWGQTHTGELFF
DNA: TGCAGCGTTGTATGGGGGCAGACTCACACCGGGGAGCTGTTTTTT

J: TRBJ2-1
V: TRBV6-5
D: NA
size: NA
CDR3: CASSTKAVNEQFF
DNA: TGTGCCAGCAGTACCAAGGCCGTCAATGAGCAGTTCTTC

J: TRBJ1-6
V: TRBV27
D: NA
size: NA
CDR3: CASSLSGSGSPLHF
DNA: TGTGCCAGCAGTTTATCGGGGTCTGGGTCACCCCTCCACTTT

J: TRBJ2-7
V: TRBV7-3
D: NA
size: NA
CDR3: CASSESGGRRLYF
DNA: TGTGCCAGCAGCGAAAGCGGTGGACGGAGGCTGTACTTC